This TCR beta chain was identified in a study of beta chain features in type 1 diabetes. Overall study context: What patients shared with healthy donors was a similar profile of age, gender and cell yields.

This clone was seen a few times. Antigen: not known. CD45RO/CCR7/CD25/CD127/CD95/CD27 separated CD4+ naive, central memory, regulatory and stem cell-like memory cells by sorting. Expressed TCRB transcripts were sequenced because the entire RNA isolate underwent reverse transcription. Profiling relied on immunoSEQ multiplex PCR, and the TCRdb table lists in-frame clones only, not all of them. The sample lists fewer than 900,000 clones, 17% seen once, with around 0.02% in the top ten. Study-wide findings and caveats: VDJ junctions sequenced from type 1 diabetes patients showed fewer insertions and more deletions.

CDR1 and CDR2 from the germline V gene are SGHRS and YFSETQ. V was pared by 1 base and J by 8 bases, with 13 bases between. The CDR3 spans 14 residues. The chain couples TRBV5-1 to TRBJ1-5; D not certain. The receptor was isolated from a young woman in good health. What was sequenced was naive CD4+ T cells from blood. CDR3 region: CASSLTTGVEPQHF. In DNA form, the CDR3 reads TGCGCCAGCAGCTTGACAACGGGTGTAGAGCCCCAGCATTTT.